This paragraph covers one T cell receptor beta chain sequence. Authors' processing steps: Amplifying reference gene primers gave estimates of nucleated cell counts. The data were produced by immunoSEQ multiplex PCR, yet TCRdb's version contains in-frame clones alone and is incomplete. V and J calls plus clone size are reproduced from that table; the DNA served to infer D and trimming. The sample carries more than 85,000 clones, 70% to 90% recorded once. The data derive from a study of blood T cell repertoires in COVID-19. For the study at large: Sample material is recorded as cDNA or gDNA derived from T cells, B-cell-depleted T cells, or PBMCs.

This CDR3 spans 18 amino acids. Unmatched junction bases numbered 9, after V lost 4 bases and J lost 2 bases. The V gene's germline CDR1 is KGHDR and CDR2 SFDVKD. The rearrangement links TRBV24-1 to TRBJ2-1; 11 positions agree with TRBD2. The receptor was isolated from a woman between 55 and 75 years old with acute or convalescent COVID-19. The specimen was peripheral blood. This CDR3 reads CATSEPPGLAEAYNEQFF. The CDR3 bases are TGTGCCACCAGTGAACCCCCGGGACTAGCGGAAGCCTACAATGAGCAGTTCTTC.